This passage covers 22 T cell receptor beta chains from one sample sequenced in a study of blood T cell repertoires in COVID-19. Profiling relied on immunoSEQ multiplex PCR, and the TCRdb table lists in-frame clones only, not all of them. The sample lists some 210,000 clones; more than 80% were seen once. Specimen: PBMCs or T cells enriched from blood (not recorded which). The receptors were gathered from a middle-aged man who had recovered from COVID-19.

This clone was observed a handful of times. The chain joins TRBV18 to TRBJ1-1; possibly TRBD1 for D (6 bases). Germline CDR1 is KGHSH and CDR2 is LQKENI. The CDR3 has 15 amino acids. Deletions cut 2 bases from V and 0 bases from J, with 10 bases between. The CDR3 region has the DNA TGTGCCAGCTCACCATCGGGACAACTGAACACTGAAGCTTTCTTT. This translates into CASSPSGQLNTEAFF.

The chain employs TRBV10-1 and TRBJ1-1; D is undetermined. The germline CDR1 and CDR2 sequences are WNHNN and SYGVQD (reference sequence). There are 14 residues in the CDR3. The V and J ends lost 3 bases and 1 base respectively, with 9 bases between them. CDR3 region: CASSDRRGNTEAFF. The CDR3 bases are TGCGCCAGCAGTGACAGGCGGGGGAACACTGAAGCTTTCTTT.

This rearrangement joins TRBV28 to TRBJ2-3, with D perhaps TRBD2 (7 bases). Per the germline V gene, CDR1 is MDHEN and CDR2 is SYDVKM. CDR3 size: 17 residues. Trimming took off 1 base at V and 5 bases at J, with 19 bases between the two ends. CDR3 bases: TGTGCCAGCAGTTTATTTGGGGGGGGCCAGTTGATAGATACGCAGTATTTT. Translation: CASSLFGGGQLIDTQYF.

This sequence joins TRBV24-1 and TRBJ1-2, with TRBD1 identical over 9 bases. The CDR3 spans 16 residues. Germline CDR1 is KGHDR and CDR2 is SFDVKD. The ends lost 4 bases at V and 2 bases at J; junction bases unmatched: 7. In DNA form, the CDR3 reads TGTGCCACCAGTGACCCCGGACAGGGGCAGAACTATGGCTACACCTTC. Translated: CATSDPGQGQNYGYTF.

The genes are TRBV21-1 and TRBJ2-1; TRBD2 is the table's D call and was not checked against the DNA. TRBV21-1 has pseudogene status. This CDR3 spans 17 amino acids. CDR3 amino acids: CASSEPSGRVSYNEQFF. CDR3 nucleotides: TGTGCCAGCAGCGAGCCTAGCGGGAGGGTTTCCTACAATGAGCAGTTCTTC.

The V and J genes are TRBV28 and TRBJ2-1, with TRBD2 identical over 7 bases. The CDR3 has 14 residues. Germline V gene data show CDR1 as MDHEN and CDR2 as SYDVKM. V was pared by 7 bases and J by 9 bases, with 12 bases of the junction left unmatched. The CDR3 loop reads CASMGGASRGEQFF. CDR3 DNA: TGTGCCAGCATGGGAGGGGCTTCTCGGGGTGAGCAGTTCTTC.

This clone was counted between two and nine times. V is TRBV4-2 and J is TRBJ1-3; 7 bases map to TRBD1. V lost 4 bases and J lost 4; bases outside the gene matches: 16. Germline V lookup: CDR1 LGHNA, CDR2 YNFKEQ. This CDR3 contains 18 residues. DNA for the CDR3: TGTGCCAGCAGCCTCAGGGGGTCCCGGGGGCAGGTGGGAAACACCATATATTTT. This sequence encodes CASSLRGSRGQVGNTIYF.

V and J are TRBV30 and TRBJ2-1, with 7 bases matching TRBD2. The CDR3 has 15 residues. Germline assignment: CDR1 GTSNPN and CDR2 SVGIG (reference sequence). With V trimmed by 5 bases and J by 0 bases, 7 bases remained unmatched. The CDR3 protein is CAWQEGGSSYNEQFF. Written as DNA, the CDR3 is TGTGCCTGGCAGGAAGGCGGGAGCTCCTACAATGAGCAGTTCTTC.

V and J are TRBV7-2 and TRBJ2-5; 13 bases are shared with TRBD2. The CDR3 extends over 16 amino acids. CDR1 is SGHTA and CDR2 is FQGNSA in the germline V gene. After removal of 4 bases from V and 2 bases from J, the junction contained 4 bases not matched to a gene. The CDR3 bases are TGTGCCAGCAGCTCCAGACTAGCGGGGGGTCAAGAGACCCAGTACTTC. Translation: CASSSRLAGGQETQYF. Together with reference TRBV7-2 and TRBJ2-5, the CDR3 gives the full variable domain: GAGVSQSPSNKVTEKGKDVELRCDPISGHTALYWYRQSLGQGLEFLIYFQGNSAPDKSGLPSDRFSAERTGGSVSTLTIQRTQQEDSAVYLCASSSRLAGGQETQYFGPGTRLLVL.

The genes are TRBV29-1 and TRBJ1-2, with D perhaps matching TRBD1 (5 bases). Germline assignment: CDR1 SQVTM and CDR2 ANQGSEA. The CDR3 consists of 16 residues. V lost 4 bases and J 4 bases, leaving 22 bases between the germline ends. The CDR3 region has the DNA TGCAGCGTTGCACGTCAGGGCAGGGAGGTTAGCTATGGCTACACCTTC. Amino acids: CSVARQGREVSYGYTF.

This chain joins TRBV18 and TRBJ2-2; TRBD1 agrees at 7 bases. This CDR3 is built from 14 residues. V lost 6 bases, J lost 2 bases, and 3 bases stayed unmatched. Germline values: CDR1 KGHSH, CDR2 LQKENI. CDR3 residues: CASSRQGNTGELFF. CDR3 in DNA: TGTGCCAGCTCTCGACAGGGTAACACCGGGGAGCTGTTTTTT.

The chain links TRBV19 to TRBJ1-2; D is perhaps TRBD1 (5 bases). Germline V gene lookup returns CDR1 LNHDA and CDR2 SQIVND (reference sequence). Trimming stripped 3 bases from V and 6 bases from J, with 11 bases between. CDR3 length: 13 amino acids. This chain's CDR3 is CASSMGGNDGYTF. The DNA for the CDR3 is TGTGCCAGTAGTATGGGGGGAAATGATGGCTACACCTTC.

The CDR3 region has the DNA TGCAGCGTTATGGGACAGGGGCAAACTGAAGCTTTCTTT. Its protein is CSVMGQGQTEAFF. This rearrangement joins TRBV29-1 to TRBJ1-1, with 10 nucleotides matching TRBD1. The CDR3 consists of 13 residues. CDR1 is SQVTM, CDR2 ANQGSEA, per germline. Unmatched junction bases numbered 5, after V lost 5 bases and J lost 5 bases.

This chain uses TRBV2 with TRBJ1-5; 10 nucleotides line up with TRBD1. Losses at the gene ends were 8 bases for V and 5 bases for J; bases not matched to a gene: 9. Germline lookup yields CDR1 SNHLY and CDR2 FYNNEI. The CDR3 consists of 15 residues. This CDR3 reads CASGRDRGGDQPQHF. For the CDR3, the DNA is TGTGCCAGCGGCCGGGACAGGGGAGGGGATCAGCCCCAGCATTTT. Together with reference TRBV2 and TRBJ1-5, the CDR3 gives the full variable domain: EPEVTQTPSHQVTQMGQEVILRCVPISNHLYFYWYRQILGQKVEFLVSFYNNEISEKSEIFDDQFSVERPDGSNFTLKIRSTKLEDSAMYFCASGRDRGGDQPQHFGDGTRLSIL.

The V gene is TRBV25-1, the J gene TRBJ2-2; perhaps TRBD1 as D (6 bases). CDR1 is MGHDK and CDR2 is SYGVNS in the germline V gene. With 4 bases removed from V and 9 bases from J, the gap between germline ends came to 15 bases. This CDR3 is 14 amino acids long. The CDR3 loop is CASSVSLRGRELFF. The DNA for the CDR3 is TGTGCCAGCAGTGTATCCCTCAGGGGCAGGGAGCTGTTTTTT.

CDR3 protein: CASSQDPTSTDTQYF. CDR3 sequence (DNA): TGCGCCAGCAGCCAAGATCCGACTTCCACAGATACGCAGTATTTT. The chain joins TRBV4-1 to TRBJ2-3; D call uncertain. The CDR3 length is 15 residues. The V gene lost 0 bases and the J gene lost 2 bases, with 9 bases spanning the gap. Germline V gene lookup returns CDR1 MGHRA and CDR2 YSYEKL.

This rearrangement joins TRBV19 to TRBJ1-4, with 9 positions matching TRBD1. V lost 10 bases to trimming and J lost 1 base; unmatched junction nucleotides: 10. Germline CDR1 reads LNHDA; CDR2 reads SQIVND (reference sequence). The CDR3 has 16 residues. The CDR3 protein is CATGGRQGVTNEKLFF. The CDR3, as DNA: TGTGCCACCGGCGGAAGACAGGGGGTAACTAATGAAAAACTGTTTTTT.

J is TRBJ1-2 and V is TRBV2; the D gene is possibly TRBD1 (6 bases). Per the germline V gene, CDR1 is SNHLY and CDR2 is FYNNEI. The CDR3 totals 14 residues. The V end was cut by 4 bases, the J end by 4 bases, with 13 bases between. CDR3: CASSVGGHSYGYTF. The DNA of the CDR3 is TGTGCCAGCAGTGTGGGGGGGCATAGCTATGGCTACACCTTC.

The V gene is TRBV5-5, the J gene TRBJ2-5, with 7 bases lining up with TRBD1. This CDR3 has 15 residues. Germline CDR1 SGHKS, CDR2 YYEKEE (reference sequence). V dropped 4 bases and J dropped 4; count of bases not matched to a gene: 10. CDR3 protein: CASSHSGTAGETQYF. CDR3 nucleotide sequence: TGTGCCAGCAGCCATTCAGGGACAGCAGGAGAGACCCAGTACTTC.

The chain carries TRBV24-1 and TRBJ2-1, with a tentative D call TRBD2 (5 bases). The CDR3 has 16 residues. V lost 3 bases, J lost 4 bases, and 15 bases lay in between. The germline gives CDR1 KGHDR, CDR2 SFDVKD. The CDR3 region has the DNA TGTGCCACCAGTGATCCCACGAGCGGAACATACAATGAGCAGTTCTTC. This codes for CATSDPTSGTYNEQFF.

J is TRBJ1-3 and V is TRBV6-1, with 7 bases matching TRBD1. Losses at the gene ends were 0 bases for V and 4 bases for J; bases not matched to a gene: 6. This CDR3 contains 16 residues. Per germline, CDR1 MNHNS and CDR2 SASEGT. The CDR3 DNA reads TGTGCCAGCAGTGAAGCCCATGGACAGGCCGGAAACACCATATATTTT. It specifies CASSEAHGQAGNTIYF.

The chain employs TRBV20-1 and TRBJ1-3; TRBD1 aligns across 8 bases. The trim removed 3 bases at V and 4 bases at J, leaving 5 bases unmatched. Germline values: CDR1 DFQATT, CDR2 SNEGSKA (reference sequence). There are 14 residues in the CDR3. This chain's CDR3 is CSASQGARGNTIYF. Here the CDR3 DNA reads TGCAGTGCTAGTCAGGGGGCGCGAGGAAACACCATATATTTT.